This T cell receptor (beta chain) was retrieved from a study of blood T cell repertoires in COVID-19. Study-level information: COVID-19 samples, acute and convalescent, were from the United States, Italy and Spain.

The CDR3 loop spans 17 amino acids. The V end was cut by 2 bases, the J end by 1 base, with 15 bases between. Germline V CDR1 and CDR2: SGHTA, FQGNSA. Sequenced by immunoSEQ multiplex PCR; TCRdb stores in-frame clones only, minus some. The sample has 300,000 to 400,000 clones, over 75% seen once. The gene calls are TRBV7-2 and TRBJ2-4, with TRBD1 as a possible D gene (6 bases). The receptor comes from a woman in her 50s with active or convalescent COVID-19. Sequences were obtained from peripheral blood. The CDR3 DNA follows: TGTGCCAGCAGCTTACTGGGGGCCCGGGGCGCCAAAAACATTCAGTACTTC. It translates to CASSLLGARGAKNIQYF. Using reference TRBV7-2 and TRBJ2-4 for the parts outside the CDR3, the full variable domain is GAGVSQSPSNKVTEKGKDVELRCDPISGHTALYWYRQSLGQGLEFLIYFQGNSAPDKSGLPSDRFSAERTGGSVSTLTIQRTQQEDSAVYLCASSLLGARGAKNIQYFGAGTRLSVL.